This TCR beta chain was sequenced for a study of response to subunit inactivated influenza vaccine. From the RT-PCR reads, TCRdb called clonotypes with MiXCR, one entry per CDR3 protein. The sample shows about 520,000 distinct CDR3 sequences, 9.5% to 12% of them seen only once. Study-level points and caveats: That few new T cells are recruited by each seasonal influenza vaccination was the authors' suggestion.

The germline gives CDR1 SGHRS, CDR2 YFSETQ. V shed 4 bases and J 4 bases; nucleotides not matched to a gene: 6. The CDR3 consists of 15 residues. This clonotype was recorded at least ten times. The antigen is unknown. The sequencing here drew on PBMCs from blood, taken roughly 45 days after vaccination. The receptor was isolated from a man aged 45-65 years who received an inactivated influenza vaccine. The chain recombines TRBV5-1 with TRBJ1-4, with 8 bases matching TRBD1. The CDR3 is CASSVAGGSNEKLFF. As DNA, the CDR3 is TGCGCCAGCAGCGTCGCAGGGGGCAGTAATGAAAAACTGTTTTTT.